Listed below are T cell receptor beta chains from one sample, sequenced in a study of blood T cell repertoires in COVID-19. Libraries were prepared by immunoSEQ multiplex PCR; TCRdb keeps only in-frame clonotypes and omits some of them. Counted here are tens of thousands of clones, around nine tenths occurring once; the ten biggest clones make up 15% to 20%. The sequenced sample consisted of peripheral blood. Receptor source: a woman older than 75 with acute or convalescent COVID-19. Each CDR3 is given with its conserved first and last residue. D genes are given only for firm matches. For some rows the clone size is stated as once, few or many, or as a class when expanded; others skip it.

CDR3 DNA: TGTGCCAGAAGCTGGGAAATAGCTAAGGTTGGGGAGGAGTTGGGCTACACCTTC
CDR3 protein: CARSWEIAKVGEELGYTF
J gene: TRBJ1-2
clone size: -
V gene: TRBV5-3
CDR3 length: 18
D gene: -

CDR3 DNA: TGTGCCAGCAGTTTAGGGGACAGAGAAGAGACCCAGTACTTC
CDR3 protein: CASSLGDREETQYF
J gene: TRBJ2-5
clone size: -
V gene: TRBV28
CDR3 length: 14
D gene: TRBD1

CDR3 DNA: TGTGCCAGCGGTTCGGACTACCAATCCGGGGAGCTGTTTTTT
CDR3 protein: CASGSDYQSGELFF
J gene: TRBJ2-2
clone size: -
V gene: TRBV7-9
CDR3 length: 14
D gene: -

CDR3 DNA: TGTGCCAGCATCCGGGGACAAAACACCGGGGAGCTGTTTTTT
CDR3 protein: CASIRGQNTGELFF
J gene: TRBJ2-2
clone size: -
V gene: TRBV6-5
CDR3 length: 14
D gene: -

CDR3 DNA: TGTGCCAGCAGCCAAGGAGGACTAGTTCCCAATGAGCAGTTCTTC
CDR3 protein: CASSQGGLVPNEQFF
J gene: TRBJ2-1
clone size: -
V gene: TRBV3-1/TRBV3-2
CDR3 length: 15
D gene: TRBD2

CDR3 DNA: TGTGCCAGCAGTGAGGCCAATCAGCCCCAGCATTTT
CDR3 protein: CASSEANQPQHF
J gene: TRBJ1-5
clone size: -
V gene: TRBV2
CDR3 length: 12
D gene: -

CDR3 DNA: TGTGCCAGCAGAGAACGGGACAGGGGGCAGAGGGAAAACATTCAGTACTTC
CDR3 protein: CASRERDRGQRENIQYF
J gene: TRBJ2-4
clone size: -
V gene: TRBV21-1
CDR3 length: 17
D gene: -

CDR3 DNA: TGTGCCAGCAGTGCTTCCCGGGACAGGGATGCTTACGAGCAGTACTTC
CDR3 protein: CASSASRDRDAYEQYF
J gene: TRBJ2-7
clone size: -
V gene: TRBV6-1
CDR3 length: 16
D gene: TRBD1

CDR3 DNA: TGTGCCAGCAGTTGGACAGGGGGTAATTCACCCCTCCACTTT
CDR3 protein: CASSWTGGNSPLHF
J gene: TRBJ1-6
clone size: -
V gene: TRBV6-5
CDR3 length: 14
D gene: TRBD1

CDR3 DNA: TGTGCCAGCAGTGAGAACCTGCAGCGCCTAAACACCATATATTTT
CDR3 protein: CASSENLQRLNTIYF
J gene: TRBJ1-3
clone size: -
V gene: TRBV6-1
CDR3 length: 15
D gene: -

CDR3 DNA: TGCGCCAGCAGCTTTGATGCGGGGGGCACCTACGAGCAGTACTTC
CDR3 protein: CASSFDAGGTYEQYF
J gene: TRBJ2-7
clone size: -
V gene: TRBV5-1
CDR3 length: 15
D gene: TRBD2

CDR3 DNA: TGTGCCAGCAGCCAAGAAGTTAGGACTACCAATGAGCAGTTCTTC
CDR3 protein: CASSQEVRTTNEQFF
J gene: TRBJ2-1
clone size: -
V gene: TRBV4-2
CDR3 length: 15
D gene: -

CDR3 DNA: TGCGCCAGCAGCTGGCGACAGGGCAACACTGAAGCTTTCTTT
CDR3 protein: CASSWRQGNTEAFF
J gene: TRBJ1-1
clone size: -
V gene: TRBV5-1
CDR3 length: 14
D gene: TRBD1

CDR3 DNA: TGTGCCAGCTCACCCCCGGCCGGGACAGGTTACGAGCAGTACTTC
CDR3 protein: CASSPPAGTGYEQYF
J gene: TRBJ2-7
clone size: -
V gene: TRBV18
CDR3 length: 15
D gene: TRBD1

CDR3 DNA: TGTGCCAGCAAAGGCGGGTGGTCGGGGGAGCTGTTTTTT
CDR3 protein: CASKGGWSGELFF
J gene: TRBJ2-2
clone size: -
V gene: TRBV19
CDR3 length: 13
D gene: -

CDR3 DNA: TGTGCCAGCAGCCAAGGACCCATAGCGGGGGGGCGGTATGAGCAGTTCTTC
CDR3 protein: CASSQGPIAGGRYEQFF
J gene: TRBJ2-1
clone size: -
V gene: TRBV3-1/TRBV3-2
CDR3 length: 17
D gene: TRBD2

CDR3 DNA: TGTGCCAGCAGCTTTGACACTAGCGGACGACTCTTC
CDR3 protein: CASSFDTSGRLF
J gene: TRBJ2-1
clone size: -
V gene: TRBV12-3/TRBV12-4
CDR3 length: 12
D gene: TRBD2

CDR3 DNA: TGTGCCAGCAGGCCGACCGGGACAGGGGTAAACTATGGCTACACCTTC
CDR3 protein: CASRPTGTGVNYGYTF
J gene: TRBJ1-2
clone size: -
V gene: TRBV2
CDR3 length: 16
D gene: TRBD1

CDR3 DNA: TGTGCCAGCAGCCTGGACAGGGGTCATGGCTACACCTTC
CDR3 protein: CASSLDRGHGYTF
J gene: TRBJ1-2
clone size: -
V gene: TRBV5-6
CDR3 length: 13
D gene: TRBD1

CDR3 DNA: TGTGCCAGCAGCTTAACTTCCCCTTCCTACGAGCAGTACTTC
CDR3 protein: CASSLTSPSYEQYF
J gene: TRBJ2-7
clone size: few
V gene: TRBV11-2
CDR3 length: 14
D gene: -

CDR3 DNA: TGTGCCAGCAGCTTAATGCAGGGGGGTATAGAGCCCCAGCATTTT
CDR3 protein: CASSLMQGGIEPQHF
J gene: TRBJ1-5
clone size: -
V gene: TRBV7-2
CDR3 length: 15
D gene: TRBD1

CDR3 DNA: TGTGCCAGCAGCTCCTATCCGACTACTCTCTACGAGCAGTACTTC
CDR3 protein: CASSSYPTTLYEQYF
J gene: TRBJ2-7
clone size: -
V gene: TRBV7-3
CDR3 length: 15
D gene: -

CDR3 DNA: TGCGCCAGCAGCCCGGGGGGTCAGGGCGTGCGCTACACCTTC
CDR3 protein: CASSPGGQGVRYTF
J gene: TRBJ1-2
clone size: -
V gene: TRBV5-1
CDR3 length: 14
D gene: -

CDR3 DNA: TGTGCCAGCAGGAGCGGGGGGGCCAAGAATGAGCAGTTCTTC
CDR3 protein: CASRSGGAKNEQFF
J gene: TRBJ2-1
clone size: -
V gene: TRBV6-5
CDR3 length: 14
D gene: TRBD2

CDR3 DNA: TGTGCCAGCAGCCCCACTAGCGGCACCGGGGAGCTGTTTTTT
CDR3 protein: CASSPTSGTGELFF
J gene: TRBJ2-2
clone size: -
V gene: TRBV7-2
CDR3 length: 14
D gene: TRBD2

CDR3 DNA: TGTGCCAGTAGTACCTCGGGAACTAACTATGGCTACACCTTC
CDR3 protein: CASSTSGTNYGYTF
J gene: TRBJ1-2
clone size: once
V gene: TRBV19
CDR3 length: 14
D gene: -

CDR3 DNA: TGTGCCAGCAGTTTAAGACTAGCGGGCTACAATGAGCAGTTCTTC
CDR3 protein: CASSLRLAGYNEQFF
J gene: TRBJ2-1
clone size: once
V gene: TRBV27
CDR3 length: 15
D gene: TRBD2

CDR3 DNA: TGTGCCAGCAGTTACTCGAAACTAGCGATAGAGACCCAGTACTTC
CDR3 protein: CASSYSKLAIETQYF
J gene: TRBJ2-5
clone size: -
V gene: TRBV6-5
CDR3 length: 15
D gene: TRBD2

CDR3 DNA: TGTGCCAGCAGTTTATCCGGCGGATTCGGCTACACCTTC
CDR3 protein: CASSLSGGFGYTF
J gene: TRBJ1-2
clone size: -
V gene: TRBV6-5
CDR3 length: 13
D gene: -

CDR3 DNA: TGTGCCAGCAGTGGACAGGGGAACCCCTATGGCTACACCTTC
CDR3 protein: CASSGQGNPYGYTF
J gene: TRBJ1-2
clone size: -
V gene: TRBV25-1
CDR3 length: 14
D gene: TRBD1

CDR3 DNA: TGTGCCAGCAGTTTCAGAACCGGGACTAGCGGGGCCGAGCAGTACTTC
CDR3 protein: CASSFRTGTSGAEQYF
J gene: TRBJ2-7
clone size: -
V gene: TRBV6-5
CDR3 length: 16
D gene: TRBD2

CDR3 DNA: TGTGCCAGTAGTATCAGTAGCGGGAACAATCAGCCCCAGCATTTT
CDR3 protein: CASSISSGNNQPQHF
J gene: TRBJ1-5
clone size: -
V gene: TRBV19
CDR3 length: 15
D gene: -

CDR3 DNA: TGCGCCAGCAGCCATAGACTAGCGGGGTCAGCGGATGAGCAGTTCTTC
CDR3 protein: CASSHRLAGSADEQFF
J gene: TRBJ2-1
clone size: -
V gene: TRBV4-3
CDR3 length: 16
D gene: TRBD2

CDR3 DNA: TGTGCCAGCAGCCCTCGAGACAGTTTCCAAGAGACCCAGTACTTC
CDR3 protein: CASSPRDSFQETQYF
J gene: TRBJ2-5
clone size: -
V gene: TRBV3-1/TRBV3-2
CDR3 length: 15
D gene: -

CDR3 DNA: TGTGCCAGCAGTTTTGGTGACAGGGACAATCAGCCCCAGCATTTT
CDR3 protein: CASSFGDRDNQPQHF
J gene: TRBJ1-5
clone size: -
V gene: TRBV28
CDR3 length: 15
D gene: TRBD1

CDR3 DNA: TGTGCCAGCAACGGACTAGCGGGGTCCGGGGAGCTGTTTTTT
CDR3 protein: CASNGLAGSGELFF
J gene: TRBJ2-2
clone size: -
V gene: TRBV6-6
CDR3 length: 14
D gene: TRBD2

CDR3 DNA: TGCGCCAGCAGCCCCCGGACAGGGGCATACAATGAGCAGTTCTTC
CDR3 protein: CASSPRTGAYNEQFF
J gene: TRBJ2-1
clone size: -
V gene: TRBV4-3
CDR3 length: 15
D gene: TRBD1

CDR3 DNA: TGTGCCAGCAGCTTGGCGTCCGATGAAAAACTGTTTTTT
CDR3 protein: CASSLASDEKLFF
J gene: TRBJ1-4
clone size: -
V gene: TRBV5-6
CDR3 length: 13
D gene: -

CDR3 DNA: TGTGCCAGCAGCTCTAGCGGGGAGGGTCACGAGCAGTACTTC
CDR3 protein: CASSSSGEGHEQYF
J gene: TRBJ2-7
clone size: -
V gene: TRBV5-8
CDR3 length: 14
D gene: TRBD2

CDR3 DNA: TGTGCCAGCAGAGGGACTAGAGAGACCCAGTACTTC
CDR3 protein: CASRGTRETQYF
J gene: TRBJ2-5
clone size: few
V gene: TRBV27
CDR3 length: 12
D gene: TRBD2

CDR3 DNA: TGCGCCAGCAGCTTGGAGGGGCCAGACAATGAGCAGTTCTTC
CDR3 protein: CASSLEGPDNEQFF
J gene: TRBJ2-1
clone size: -
V gene: TRBV5-1
CDR3 length: 14
D gene: -

CDR3 DNA: TGTGCCAGTAGGCACTTCAGGGGAAACACTGAAGCTTTCTTT
CDR3 protein: CASRHFRGNTEAFF
J gene: TRBJ1-1
clone size: once
V gene: TRBV27
CDR3 length: 14
D gene: -

CDR3 DNA: TGCGCCAGCAGCCTACAGGGGTTGGAGACCCAGTACTTC
CDR3 protein: CASSLQGLETQYF
J gene: TRBJ2-5
clone size: few
V gene: TRBV4-1
CDR3 length: 13
D gene: TRBD1

CDR3 DNA: TGTGCCAGCAGTGATTTTATCACAGGCAATGGCTACACCTTC
CDR3 protein: CASSDFITGNGYTF
J gene: TRBJ1-2
clone size: -
V gene: TRBV6-1
CDR3 length: 14
D gene: -

CDR3 DNA: TGCGCCAGCAGCTTATTTGTAGGGGACACTGAAGCTTTCTTT
CDR3 protein: CASSLFVGDTEAFF
J gene: TRBJ1-1
clone size: -
V gene: TRBV7-9
CDR3 length: 14
D gene: -

CDR3 DNA: TGTGCCAGCAGTTTAGGCTGGACTCAGTCACATCGGGAAAAACTGTTTTTT
CDR3 protein: CASSLGWTQSHREKLFF
J gene: TRBJ1-4
clone size: once
V gene: TRBV28
CDR3 length: 17
D gene: -

CDR3 DNA: TGTGCCAGCCTAAGATGGACTGTAAACACCGGGGAGCTGTTTTTT
CDR3 protein: CASLRWTVNTGELFF
J gene: TRBJ2-2
clone size: -
V gene: TRBV6-5
CDR3 length: 15
D gene: -

CDR3 DNA: TGTGCCAGCAGCTTAGTAATCGCCTACAATGAGCAGTTCTTC
CDR3 protein: CASSLVIAYNEQFF
J gene: TRBJ2-1
clone size: few
V gene: TRBV7-2
CDR3 length: 14
D gene: -

CDR3 DNA: TGTGCCACCGGTCAGGACAGGGCTGTTTCACCCCTCCACTTT
CDR3 protein: CATGQDRAVSPLHF
J gene: TRBJ1-6
clone size: once
V gene: TRBV2
CDR3 length: 14
D gene: TRBD1